Shown below are 27 T cell receptor beta chains from a single sample sequenced in a study of immune characterization of retroperitoneal liposarcoma. TCRdb reprocessed the PCR reads with MiXCR, giving one entry per CDR3 protein. In the table there are over 4,500 distinct CDR3 sequences, approximately 32% of which are singletons. The sequencing input was tumor tissue. All receptors come from a female donor with retroperitoneal liposarcoma.

The V and J genes are TRBV7-6 and TRBJ1-1; possibly TRBD1 for D (6 bases). Germline V gene lookup returns CDR1 SGHVS and CDR2 FNYEAQ. This CDR3 contains 15 residues. V dropped 2 bases and J dropped 2 bases, with 12 bases sitting between them. The CDR3 sequence: CASSLLVTGNTEAFF. In nucleotides, the CDR3 is TGTGCCAGCAGCTTATTGGTGACAGGCAACACTGAAGCTTTCTTT.

The J gene is TRBJ2-1, the V gene TRBV11-2, with D unclear. CDR1 and CDR2 from the germline V gene are SGHAT and FQNNGV. The CDR3 has 13 residues. Trimming removed 1 base from V and 6 bases from J, with 7 bases in between. CDR3 sequence: CASSLGVLNEQFF. DNA for the CDR3: TGTGCCAGCAGCTTAGGGGTTCTCAATGAGCAGTTCTTC. Drawing the rest from reference TRBV11-2 and TRBJ2-1, the complete variable domain is EAGVAQSPRYKIIEKRQSVAFWCNPISGHATLYWYQQILGQGPKLLIQFQNNGVVDDSQLPKDRFSAERLKGVDSTLKIQPAKLEDSAVYLCASSLGVLNEQFFGPGTRLTVL.

This sequence joins TRBV7-2 and TRBJ2-1, with 13 bases that match TRBD2. The germline gives CDR1 SGHTA, CDR2 FQGNSA. The ends lost 5 bases at V and 0 bases at J; junction bases unmatched: 1. The CDR3 spans 16 residues. In DNA, the CDR3 is TGTGCCAGCAGCAGGACTAGCGGGAGCTCCTACAATGAGCAGTTCTTC. This translates into CASSRTSGSSYNEQFF.

In its sample, this clonotype was seen many times. The chain combines TRBV6-1 with TRBJ1-1, with 7 bases that match TRBD1. CDR3 length: 13 amino acids. After removal of 6 bases from V and 4 bases from J, the junction contained 5 bases not matched to a gene. The germline CDR1 and CDR2 sequences are MNHNS and SASEGT. The CDR3 DNA reads as TGTGCCAGCAGCTACAGGGGTAGCACTGAAGCTTTCTTT. Protein sequence: CASSYRGSTEAFF.

Notes on this clonotype: The germline gene is not matched at one end of the junction; a read error may be the cause. The rearrangement joins TRBV6-1 to TRBJ2-1; D may correspond to TRBD1 or TRBD2 (5 bases each). Germline CDR1 MNHNS, CDR2 SASEGT. CDR3 length equals 14 residues. The DNA of the CDR3 is TGTGTCAGCTCCGGGACCCGACAGTACAATGAGCAGTTCTTC. This translates into CVSSGTRQYNEQFF.

This clonotype was picked up one time. This chain joins TRBV5-1 and TRBJ2-1; D might be TRBD1 (6 bases). The germline CDR1 and CDR2 sequences are SGHRS and YFSETQ. The CDR3 covers 13 residues. V was clipped by 4 bases and J by 6 bases, with 11 bases between them. DNA of the CDR3: TGCGCCAGCAGCCTGGGACACCTCAATGAGCAGTTCTTC. It codes for CASSLGHLNEQFF.

The V and J genes are TRBV5-6 and TRBJ2-1, with 7 positions matching TRBD2. Trimming took 0 bases from V and 2 from J; bases not matched to a gene: 2. In germline, CDR1 is SGHDT, CDR2 YYEEEE. This CDR3 spans 15 amino acids. In DNA form, the CDR3 reads TGTGCCAGCAGCTTGGGAGCGGGACCCTACAATGAGCAGTTCTTC. Protein sequence: CASSLGAGPYNEQFF.

This chain uses TRBV6-5 with TRBJ2-2; possible D gene TRBD1, 5 bases. Trimming took 4 bases from V and 6 from J, leaving 9 bases between them. The CDR3 loop spans 13 amino acids. Germline loops: CDR1 MNHEY, CDR2 SVGAGI. CDR3 sequence: CASSSGIAGELFF. CDR3 DNA: TGTGCCAGCAGTTCAGGGATCGCCGGGGAGCTGTTTTTT.

The chain joins TRBV7-8 to TRBJ2-1; 11 positions match TRBD2. The end of the DNA is better explained by TRBJ2-7, so the J call may be wrong. The CDR3 consists of 15 residues. Germline V gene lookup returns CDR1 SGHVS and CDR2 FQNEAQ. In DNA form, the CDR3 reads TGTGCCAGCAGCCTCACTAGCGGGAGTTGGGGGGAGCAGTACTTC. As protein: CASSLTSGSWGEQYF.

This chain connects TRBV12-5 to TRBJ2-1; D uncertain. This CDR3 is built from 16 residues. Germline CDR1 LGHNT, CDR2 FRNRAP. V lost 1 base, J lost 7 bases, and 17 bases lay in between. The CDR3 here is CASGLARNWEINEQFF. Here the CDR3 DNA reads TGTGCTAGTGGTTTGGCACGGAACTGGGAAATAAATGAGCAGTTCTTC.

V is TRBV6-1 and J is TRBJ2-1; 13 bases match TRBD2. The CDR3 is 18 residues long. The V gene's germline CDR1 is MNHNS and CDR2 SASEGT. With V trimmed by 6 bases and J by 0 bases, 8 bases remained unmatched. The CDR3 reads CASRVTSGGYSSYNEQFF. As DNA, the CDR3 is TGTGCCAGCAGAGTGACTAGCGGGGGGTATAGCTCCTACAATGAGCAGTTCTTC.

This clonotype is large in the sample. The V gene is TRBV6-6, the J gene TRBJ2-7, with 9 bases identical to TRBD1. Germline trimming cut 5 bases from V and 3 bases from J; bases unmatched to any gene: 11. Germline lookup yields CDR1 MNHNY and CDR2 SVGAGI (reference sequence). The CDR3 is 16 amino acids. CDR3 residues: CASSTRAGQGVYEQYF. The CDR3 DNA sequence: TGTGCCAGCAGTACTCGAGCGGGACAGGGTGTCTACGAGCAGTACTTC.

This chain joins TRBV19 and TRBJ2-1, with TRBD2 matching 11 bases. The CDR3 spans 15 residues. CDR1 LNHDA and CDR2 SQIVND come from the germline V gene (reference sequence). The J segment lost 5 bases and the V segment lost 1 base, leaving 1 base of the junction unmatched. This chain's CDR3 is CASSIVAGGHNEQFF. CDR3 DNA: TGTGCCAGTAGTATAGTAGCGGGAGGGCACAATGAGCAGTTCTTC.

This clonotype was found a few times. The J gene is TRBJ2-3, the V gene TRBV5-1; 9 nucleotides agree with TRBD2. Germline-derived CDR1 and CDR2 are SGHRS and YFSETQ. This CDR3 has 15 residues. The V and J ends lost 0 bases and 5 bases, in that order; junction bases with no gene match: 4. In DNA form, the CDR3 reads TGCGCCAGCAGCTTGGATGCTAGCGGGGAAGATACGCAGTATTTT. Translation gives CASSLDASGEDTQYF. Using reference TRBV5-1 and TRBJ2-3 for the parts outside the CDR3, the full variable domain is KAGVTQTPRYLIKTRGQQVTLSCSPISGHRSVSWYQQTPGQGLQFLFEYFSETQRNKGNFPGRFSGRQFSNSRSEMNVSTLELGDSALYLCASSLDASGEDTQYFGPGTRLTVL.

V and J are TRBV4-3 and TRBJ2-1, with 11 bases lining up with TRBD1. The end of the DNA is better explained by TRBJ2-5, so the J call may be wrong. The CDR3 length is 16 residues. Germline V gene data show CDR1 as LGHNA and CDR2 as YSLEER. The CDR3 nucleotides read TGCGCCAGCAGCCAAGATTGGGGACAGGGGGAAGAGACCCAGTACTTC. It is translated as CASSQDWGQGEETQYF.

Only a few counts were recorded for this clonotype. A much larger clone differs from this one at a single base, so this may be a read error. The chain recombines TRBV25-1 with TRBJ2-1, with 9 bases aligning to TRBD1. Looked up from germline, CDR1 is MGHDK and CDR2 is SYGVNS. The V gene end was trimmed by 3 bases and the J gene end by 10 bases; junction bases not matched to a gene: 10. CDR3 size: 15 residues. CDR3 in amino acids: CASSDPGQGAHEQFF. CDR3 bases: TGTGCCAGCAGTGATCCGGGACAGGGTGCCCACGAGCAGTTCTTC.

This clonotype was observed many times. A read error may be the cause here, since a much bigger clone is one base away. J is TRBJ2-1 and V is TRBV12-3 or TRBV12-4, with TRBD2 as a possible D gene (6 bases). V was trimmed by 3 bases and J by 10 bases, leaving 16 bases between them. The CDR3 is 14 amino acids. This CDR3 reads CASSFGTGSYEQFF. The CDR3 bases are TGTGCCAGCAGTTTCGGGACTGGCTCCTACGAGCAGTTCTTC.

This clonotype was seen a few times. The chain has TRBV7-8 and TRBJ2-2; 8 bases are a match to TRBD2. This CDR3 is built from 16 residues. V dropped 5 bases and J dropped 5; count of bases not matched to a gene: 10. The germline V gene encodes CDR1 SGHVS and CDR2 FQNEAQ. The CDR3 reads CASSHGGDSMTGELFF. CDR3 coding DNA: TGTGCCAGCAGCCACGGGGGGGACTCAATGACCGGGGAGCTGTTTTTT.

The chain has TRBV19 and TRBJ2-3, with D possibly matching TRBD2 (6 bases). The CDR3 covers 14 residues. CDR1 and CDR2 (germline): LNHDA, SQIVND (reference sequence). The V end was cut by 5 bases, the J end by 6 bases, with 15 bases between. For the CDR3, the DNA is TGTGCCAGTAGTCCCCGGGGGTTCGCGGATACGCAGTATTTT. Encoded protein: CASSPRGFADTQYF.

The chain is built from TRBV12-3 or TRBV12-4 and TRBJ2-4; the D gene is possibly TRBD2 (6 bases). The CDR3 totals 15 residues. Trimming shortened V by 1 base and J by 0 bases, and 7 bases separated the two germline ends. The CDR3 is CASSLEGLAKNIQYF. CDR3 DNA: TGTGCCAGCAGTTTAGAGGGACTAGCCAAAAACATTCAGTACTTC.

The genes are TRBV6-1 and TRBJ2-2; TRBD2 is a possible D gene (5 bases). Germline values: CDR1 MNHNS, CDR2 SASEGT. V lost 6 bases and J 4 bases, leaving 12 bases between the germline ends. CDR3 length equals 14 residues. The CDR3 is CASSSGEPTGELFF. The CDR3 DNA sequence: TGTGCCAGCAGCTCCGGGGAGCCCACCGGGGAGCTGTTTTTT.

The gene calls are TRBV5-4 and TRBJ2-2; the match to TRBD2 covers 8 bases. The CDR3 runs to 15 residues. Germline assignment: CDR1 SGHNT and CDR2 YYREEE (reference sequence). Trimming took 1 base from V and 4 from J; bases not matched to a gene: 3. In DNA form, the CDR3 reads TGTGCCAGCAGCTTGCCAGCGGGGGCCACCGGGGAGCTGTTTTTT. This codes for CASSLPAGATGELFF.

The chain recombines TRBV7-2 with TRBJ2-1; 8 nucleotides match TRBD1. Near its end, the DNA agrees better with TRBJ2-7, so the J call may be wrong. Per germline, CDR1 SGHTA and CDR2 FQGNSA. The CDR3 has 15 amino acids. The CDR3, as DNA: TGTGCCAGCAGCTTAGTCTCGGGACAGGATGGCGAGCAGTACTTC. It codes for CASSLVSGQDGEQYF.

J is TRBJ2-5 and V is TRBV4-1; 13 bases align to TRBD2. The tail of the sequence fits TRBJ2-7 better, so the J call may be wrong. The CDR3 runs to 16 residues. Germline V CDR1 and CDR2: MGHRA, YSYEKL. CDR3 nucleotides: TGCGCCAGCAGCCGGAGGGAAGGACTAGCGGGAGCCGAGCAGTACTTC. It translates to CASSRREGLAGAEQYF.

By sample share, this clonotype is medium-sized. This rearrangement joins TRBV6-1 to TRBJ2-1; the D is unclear. The CDR3 sequence is 12 residues long. Trimming removed 2 bases from V and 14 bases from J, with 13 bases in between. Per the germline V gene, CDR1 is MNHNS and CDR2 is SASEGT. Written as DNA, the CDR3 is TGTGCCAGCAGTGAAATAACCGCATGGGAGTTCTTC. Amino acids: CASSEITAWEFF.

This clonotype was picked up many times. The genes are TRBV7-2 and TRBJ2-5, with a tentative D call TRBD1 (5 bases). Per the germline V gene, CDR1 is SGHTA and CDR2 is FQGNSA. The CDR3 consists of 13 residues. Trimming took off 5 bases at V and 6 bases at J, with 13 bases between the two ends. The CDR3 sequence: CASSLGQGQTQYF. The CDR3 DNA follows: TGTGCCAGCAGCCTGGGGCAGGGCCAGACCCAGTACTTC.

The chain has TRBV6-5 and TRBJ2-3, with 7 nucleotides matching TRBD1. The CDR3 contains 18 residues. V shed 2 bases, J shed 2 bases, and the junction held 13 bases outside the gene matches. Germline V gene lookup returns CDR1 MNHEY and CDR2 SVGAGI. CDR3 sequence (DNA): TGTGCCAGCAGTTACCCGACCGCCCAGGACAGGTACACAGATACGCAGTATTTT. It specifies CASSYPTAQDRYTDTQYF.